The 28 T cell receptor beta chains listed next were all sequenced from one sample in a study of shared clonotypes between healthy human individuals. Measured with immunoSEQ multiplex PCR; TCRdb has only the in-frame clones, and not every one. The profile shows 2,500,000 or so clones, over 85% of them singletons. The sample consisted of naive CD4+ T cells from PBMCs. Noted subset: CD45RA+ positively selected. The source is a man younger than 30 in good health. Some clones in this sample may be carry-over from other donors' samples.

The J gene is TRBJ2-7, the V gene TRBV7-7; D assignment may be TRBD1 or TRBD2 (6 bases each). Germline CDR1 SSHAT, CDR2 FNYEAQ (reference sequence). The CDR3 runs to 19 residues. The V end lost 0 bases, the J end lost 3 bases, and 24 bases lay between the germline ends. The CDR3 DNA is TGTGCCAGCAGCTTAGCCCCCGTAGGGGGGCCAAAAACTCACTACGAGCAGTACTTC. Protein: CASSLAPVGGPKTHYEQYF.

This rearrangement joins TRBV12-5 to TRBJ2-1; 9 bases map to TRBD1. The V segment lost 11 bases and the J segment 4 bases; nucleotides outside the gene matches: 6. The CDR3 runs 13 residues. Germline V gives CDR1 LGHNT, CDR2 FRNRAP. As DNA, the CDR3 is TGTGCTTCGCTCGGGACAGGGTACAATGAGCAGTTCTTC. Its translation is CASLGTGYNEQFF.

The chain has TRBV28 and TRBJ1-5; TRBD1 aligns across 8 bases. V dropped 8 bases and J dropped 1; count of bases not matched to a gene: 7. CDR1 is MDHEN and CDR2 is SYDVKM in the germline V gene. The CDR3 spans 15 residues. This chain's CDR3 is CASGRTGRSNQPQHF. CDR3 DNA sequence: TGTGCCAGCGGACGGACAGGGAGGAGCAATCAGCCCCAGCATTTT.

In nucleotides, the CDR3 is TGTGCCAGCAGTTCCGGTTGGTCACCCCTCCACTTT. Its protein is CASSSGWSPLHF. The chain uses TRBV6-6 and TRBJ1-6; the D is unclear. The CDR3 spans 12 residues. Germline CDR1 and CDR2: MNHNY and SVGAGI (reference sequence). V was trimmed by 4 bases and J by 10 bases, leaving 8 bases between them.

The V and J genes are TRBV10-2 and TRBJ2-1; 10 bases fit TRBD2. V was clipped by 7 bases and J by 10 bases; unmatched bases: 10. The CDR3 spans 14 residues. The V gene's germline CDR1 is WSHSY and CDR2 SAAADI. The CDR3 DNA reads TGCGCCAGCATCCTAGCGGGAGCTATGATGGAGCAGTTCTTC. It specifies CASILAGAMMEQFF.

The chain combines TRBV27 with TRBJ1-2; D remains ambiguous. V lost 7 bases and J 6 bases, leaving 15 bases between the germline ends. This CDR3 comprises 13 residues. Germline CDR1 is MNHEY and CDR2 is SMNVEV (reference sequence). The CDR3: CASTSSRTDGYTF. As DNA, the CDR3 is TGTGCCAGCACCTCGAGTAGGACCGATGGCTACACCTTC.

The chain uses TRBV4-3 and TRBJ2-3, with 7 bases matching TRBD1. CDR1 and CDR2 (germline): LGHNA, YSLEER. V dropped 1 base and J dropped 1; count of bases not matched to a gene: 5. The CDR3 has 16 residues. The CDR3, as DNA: TGCGCCAGCAGCCAAGTCAAGGGGGCTGGCACAGATACGCAGTATTTT. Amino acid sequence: CASSQVKGAGTDTQYF.

Here the CDR3 reads CASSSYGRGTNSPLHF. CDR3 DNA sequence: TGTGCCAGCAGTTCGTATGGCAGGGGAACGAATTCACCCCTCCACTTT. The chain couples TRBV6-5 to TRBJ1-6; tentative D call: TRBD1 (6 bases). The germline gives CDR1 MNHEY, CDR2 SVGAGI. The CDR3 covers 16 residues. V lost 4 bases and J 7 bases, leaving 17 bases between the germline ends.

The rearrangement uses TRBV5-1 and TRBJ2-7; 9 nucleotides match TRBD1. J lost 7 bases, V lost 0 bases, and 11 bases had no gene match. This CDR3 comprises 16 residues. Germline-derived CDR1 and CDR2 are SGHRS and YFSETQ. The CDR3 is CASSLAGTGGKGEQYF. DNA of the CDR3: TGCGCCAGCAGCTTGGCCGGAACAGGGGGCAAGGGAGAGCAGTACTTC.

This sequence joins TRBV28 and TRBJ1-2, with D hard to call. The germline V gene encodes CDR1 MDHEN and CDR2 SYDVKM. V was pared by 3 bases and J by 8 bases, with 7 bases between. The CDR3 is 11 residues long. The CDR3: CASSLNEGYTF. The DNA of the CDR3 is TGTGCCAGCAGTTTGAACGAAGGCTACACCTTC.

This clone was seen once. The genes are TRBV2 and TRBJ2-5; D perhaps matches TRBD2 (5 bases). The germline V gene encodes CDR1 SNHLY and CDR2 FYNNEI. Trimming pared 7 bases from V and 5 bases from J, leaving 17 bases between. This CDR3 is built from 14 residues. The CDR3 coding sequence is TGTGCCAGCACTCGCGGGCTCTATCCGGAGACCCAGTACTTC. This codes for CASTRGLYPETQYF.

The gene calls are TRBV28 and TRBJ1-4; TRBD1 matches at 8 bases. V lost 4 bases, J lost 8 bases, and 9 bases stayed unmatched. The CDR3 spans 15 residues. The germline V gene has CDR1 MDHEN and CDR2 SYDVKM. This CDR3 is CASSSRGQGVEKLFF. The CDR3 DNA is TGTGCCAGCAGTTCCAGGGGGCAGGGGGTGGAAAAACTGTTTTTT.

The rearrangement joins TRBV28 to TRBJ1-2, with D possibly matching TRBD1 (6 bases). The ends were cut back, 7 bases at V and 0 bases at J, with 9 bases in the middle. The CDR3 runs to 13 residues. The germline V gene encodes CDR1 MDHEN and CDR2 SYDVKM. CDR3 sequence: CASTGDPNYGYTF. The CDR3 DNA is TGTGCCAGCACAGGGGACCCTAACTATGGCTACACCTTC.

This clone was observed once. In nucleotides, the CDR3 is TGTGCCAGCAGTGAAGACAGGGGGCTAGGAAACACCATATATTTT. It yields the protein CASSEDRGLGNTIYF. This chain connects TRBV25-1 to TRBJ1-3; 10 bases are a match to TRBD1. J gave up 4 bases and V 2 bases, and 2 bases lay outside the gene matches. The germline V gene has CDR1 MGHDK and CDR2 SYGVNS. This CDR3 is built from 15 residues.

CDR3 region: CASTIGASGPSYEQYF. For the CDR3, the DNA is TGTGCCAGCACAATCGGGGCTAGCGGGCCTTCCTACGAGCAGTACTTC. This chain joins TRBV7-8 and TRBJ2-7, with 8 nucleotides matching TRBD2. The CDR3 is 16 residues long. From germline, CDR1 is SGHVS and CDR2 FQNEAQ. The V and J ends lost 7 bases and 1 base, in that order; junction bases with no gene match: 12.

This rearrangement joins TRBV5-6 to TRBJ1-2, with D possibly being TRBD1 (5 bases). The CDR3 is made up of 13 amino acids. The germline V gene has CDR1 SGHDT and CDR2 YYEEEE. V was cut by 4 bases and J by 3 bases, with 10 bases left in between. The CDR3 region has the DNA TGTGCCAGCAGCCCCAGGGAATACTATGGCTACACCTTC. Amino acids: CASSPREYYGYTF.

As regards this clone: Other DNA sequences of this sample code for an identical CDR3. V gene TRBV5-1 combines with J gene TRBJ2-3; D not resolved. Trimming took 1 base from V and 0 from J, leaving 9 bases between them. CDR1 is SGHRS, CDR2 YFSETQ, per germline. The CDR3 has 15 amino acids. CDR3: CASSLYGSSTDTQYF. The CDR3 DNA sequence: TGCGCCAGCAGCTTGTACGGCAGCAGCACAGATACGCAGTATTTT.

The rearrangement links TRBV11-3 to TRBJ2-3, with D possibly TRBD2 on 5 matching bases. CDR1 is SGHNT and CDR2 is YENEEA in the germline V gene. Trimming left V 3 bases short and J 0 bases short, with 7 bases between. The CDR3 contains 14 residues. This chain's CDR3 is CASSFRTSTDTQYF. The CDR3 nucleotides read TGTGCCAGCAGCTTCAGGACTAGCACAGATACGCAGTATTTT.

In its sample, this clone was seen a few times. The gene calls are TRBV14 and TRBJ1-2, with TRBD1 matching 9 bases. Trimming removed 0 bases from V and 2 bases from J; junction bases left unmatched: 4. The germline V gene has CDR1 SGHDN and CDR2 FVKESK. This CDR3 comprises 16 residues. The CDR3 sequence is CASSQDLQGANYGYTF. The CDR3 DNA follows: TGTGCCAGCAGCCAAGATTTACAGGGGGCGAACTATGGCTACACCTTC.

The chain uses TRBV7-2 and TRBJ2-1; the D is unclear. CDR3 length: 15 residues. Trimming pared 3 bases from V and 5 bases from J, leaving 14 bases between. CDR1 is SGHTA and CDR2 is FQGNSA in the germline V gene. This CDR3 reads CASSFPLLKDNEQFF. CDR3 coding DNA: TGTGCCAGCAGCTTTCCGCTCTTGAAAGACAATGAGCAGTTCTTC.

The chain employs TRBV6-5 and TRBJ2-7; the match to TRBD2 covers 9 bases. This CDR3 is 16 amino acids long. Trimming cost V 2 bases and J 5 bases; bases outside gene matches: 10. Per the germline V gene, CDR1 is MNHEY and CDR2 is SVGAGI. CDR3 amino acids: CASSYVVAGGRHEQYF. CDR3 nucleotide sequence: TGTGCCAGCAGTTACGTAGTCGCGGGAGGGCGGCACGAGCAGTACTTC.

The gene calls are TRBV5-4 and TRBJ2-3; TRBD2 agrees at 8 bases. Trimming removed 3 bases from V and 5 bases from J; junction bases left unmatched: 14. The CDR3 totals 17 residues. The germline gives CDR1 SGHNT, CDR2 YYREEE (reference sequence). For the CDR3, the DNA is TGTGCCAGCAGCTCGGGGGGGAGCGGGAAGGTTGTAGATACGCAGTATTTT. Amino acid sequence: CASSSGGSGKVVDTQYF.

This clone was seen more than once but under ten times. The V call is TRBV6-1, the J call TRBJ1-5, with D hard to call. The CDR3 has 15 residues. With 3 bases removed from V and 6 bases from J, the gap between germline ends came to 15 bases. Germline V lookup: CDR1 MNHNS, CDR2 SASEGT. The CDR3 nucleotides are TGTGCCAGCAGTGAGGGTACGGTTGCCGGTCAGCCCCAGCATTTT. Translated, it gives CASSEGTVAGQPQHF.

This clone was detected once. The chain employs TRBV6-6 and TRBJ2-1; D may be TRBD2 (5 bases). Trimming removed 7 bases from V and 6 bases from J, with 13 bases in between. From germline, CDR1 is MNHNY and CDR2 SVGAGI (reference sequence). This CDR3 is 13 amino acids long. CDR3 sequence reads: CASIHPGSNEQFF. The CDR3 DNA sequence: TGTGCCAGCATCCATCCGGGAAGCAATGAGCAGTTCTTC.

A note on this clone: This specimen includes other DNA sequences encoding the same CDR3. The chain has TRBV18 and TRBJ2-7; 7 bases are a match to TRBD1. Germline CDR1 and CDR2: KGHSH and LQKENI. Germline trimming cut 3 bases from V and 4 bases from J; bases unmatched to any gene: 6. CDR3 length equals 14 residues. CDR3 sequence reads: CASSPTGSDYEQYF. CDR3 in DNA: TGTGCCAGCTCACCGACAGGGAGCGATTACGAGCAGTACTTC.

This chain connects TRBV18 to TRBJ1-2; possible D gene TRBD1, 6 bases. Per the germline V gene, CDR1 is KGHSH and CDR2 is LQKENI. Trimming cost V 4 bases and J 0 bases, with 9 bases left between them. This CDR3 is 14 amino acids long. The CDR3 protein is CASSQGGTNYGYTF. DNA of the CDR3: TGTGCCAGCTCACAAGGGGGAACTAACTATGGCTACACCTTC.

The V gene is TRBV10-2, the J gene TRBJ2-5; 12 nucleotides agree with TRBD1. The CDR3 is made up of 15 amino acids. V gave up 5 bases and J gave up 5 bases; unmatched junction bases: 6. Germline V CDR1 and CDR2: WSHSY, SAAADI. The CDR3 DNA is TGCGCCAGCAGTCCCGGGACAGGGGGCTCGGAGACCCAGTACTTC. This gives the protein CASSPGTGGSETQYF.

In nucleotides, the CDR3 is TGTGCCAGCAGTTTGCGGTTTAGGGGCCGGAATTCCGGGGAGCTGTTTTTT. This translates into CASSLRFRGRNSGELFF. The chain combines TRBV28 with TRBJ2-2; D may be TRBD1 (5 bases). Germline V CDR1 and CDR2: MDHEN, SYDVKM. V was trimmed by 3 bases and J by 6 bases, leaving 20 bases between them. The CDR3 spans 17 residues.